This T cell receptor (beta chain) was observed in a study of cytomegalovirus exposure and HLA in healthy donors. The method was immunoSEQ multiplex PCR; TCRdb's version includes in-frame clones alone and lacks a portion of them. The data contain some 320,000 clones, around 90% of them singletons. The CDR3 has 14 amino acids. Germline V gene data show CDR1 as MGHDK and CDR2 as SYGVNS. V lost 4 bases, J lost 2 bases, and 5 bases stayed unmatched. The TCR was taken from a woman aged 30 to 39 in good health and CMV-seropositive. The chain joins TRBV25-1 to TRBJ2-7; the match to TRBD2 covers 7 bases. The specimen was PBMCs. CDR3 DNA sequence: TGTGCCAGCAGTGTACGGGACTACCCCTACGAGCAGTACTTC. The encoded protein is CASSVRDYPYEQYF.